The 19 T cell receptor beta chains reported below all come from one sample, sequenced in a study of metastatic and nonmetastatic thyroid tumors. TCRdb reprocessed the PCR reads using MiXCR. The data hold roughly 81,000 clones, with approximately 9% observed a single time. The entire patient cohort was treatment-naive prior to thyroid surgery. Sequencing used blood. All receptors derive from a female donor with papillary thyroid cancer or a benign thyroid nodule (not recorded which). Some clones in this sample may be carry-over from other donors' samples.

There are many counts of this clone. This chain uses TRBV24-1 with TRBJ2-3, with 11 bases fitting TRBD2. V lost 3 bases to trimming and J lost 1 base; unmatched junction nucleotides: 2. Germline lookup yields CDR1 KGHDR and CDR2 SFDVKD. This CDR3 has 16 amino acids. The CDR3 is CATSDKLAGGTDTQYF. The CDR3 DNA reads TGTGCCACCAGTGATAAACTAGCGGGGGGCACAGATACGCAGTATTTT.

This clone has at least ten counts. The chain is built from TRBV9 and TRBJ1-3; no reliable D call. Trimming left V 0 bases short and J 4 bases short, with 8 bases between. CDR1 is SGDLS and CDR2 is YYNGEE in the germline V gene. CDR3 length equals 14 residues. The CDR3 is CASSVEAAGNTIYF. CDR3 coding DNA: TGTGCCAGCAGCGTAGAAGCCGCCGGAAACACCATATATTTT.

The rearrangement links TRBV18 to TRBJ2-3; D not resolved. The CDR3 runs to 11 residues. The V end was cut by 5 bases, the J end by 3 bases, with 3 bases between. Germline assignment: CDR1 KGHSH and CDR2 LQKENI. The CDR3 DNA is TGTGCCAGCTCAGCTACAGATACGCAGTATTTT. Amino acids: CASSATDTQYF.

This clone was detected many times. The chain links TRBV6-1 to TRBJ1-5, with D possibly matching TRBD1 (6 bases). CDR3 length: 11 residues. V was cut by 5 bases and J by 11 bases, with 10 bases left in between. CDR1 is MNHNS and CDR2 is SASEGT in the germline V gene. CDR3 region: CASSQRGAQHF. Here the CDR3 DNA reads TGTGCCAGCAGTCAGAGGGGGGCCCAGCATTTT.

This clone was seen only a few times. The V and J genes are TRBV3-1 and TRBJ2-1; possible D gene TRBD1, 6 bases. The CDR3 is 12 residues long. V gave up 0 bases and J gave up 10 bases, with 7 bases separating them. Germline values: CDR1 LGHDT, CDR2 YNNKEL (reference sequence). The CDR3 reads CASSQEGTEQFF. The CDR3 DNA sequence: TGTGCCAGCAGCCAAGAGGGGACAGAGCAGTTCTTC.

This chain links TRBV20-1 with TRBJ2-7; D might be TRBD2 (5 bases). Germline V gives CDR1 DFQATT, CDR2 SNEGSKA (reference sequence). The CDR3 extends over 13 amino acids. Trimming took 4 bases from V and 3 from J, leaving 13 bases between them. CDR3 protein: CSATPSQIYEQYF. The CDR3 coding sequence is TGCAGTGCTACTCCTAGCCAGATCTACGAGCAGTACTTC.

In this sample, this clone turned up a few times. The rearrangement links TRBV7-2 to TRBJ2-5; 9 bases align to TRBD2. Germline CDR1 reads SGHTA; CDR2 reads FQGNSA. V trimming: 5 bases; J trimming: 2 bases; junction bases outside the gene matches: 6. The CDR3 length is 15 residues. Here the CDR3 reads CASSPSSGRQETQYF. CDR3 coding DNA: TGTGCCAGCAGCCCCAGTAGCGGGAGACAAGAGACCCAGTACTTC.

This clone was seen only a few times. This CDR3 is CASSRGQGRDTQYF. As DNA, the CDR3 is TGCGCCAGCAGCAGGGGTCAGGGTAGAGATACGCAGTATTTT. The chain employs TRBV10-1 and TRBJ2-3, with D possibly TRBD1 on 6 matching bases. CDR3 length: 14 residues. Germline V CDR1 and CDR2: WNHNN, SYGVQD (reference sequence). Trimming cost V 6 bases and J 5 bases, with 15 bases left between them.

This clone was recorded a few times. CDR3 in DNA: TGTGCCAGCAGCTTTCAAGGAGGAACCGGGGAGCTGTTTTTT. Protein sequence: CASSFQGGTGELFF. The chain is built from TRBV7-2 and TRBJ2-2; tentative D call: TRBD2 (5 bases). The length of the CDR3 is 14 residues. Germline CDR1 is SGHTA and CDR2 is FQGNSA. V was clipped by 3 bases and J by 5 bases, with 10 bases between them.

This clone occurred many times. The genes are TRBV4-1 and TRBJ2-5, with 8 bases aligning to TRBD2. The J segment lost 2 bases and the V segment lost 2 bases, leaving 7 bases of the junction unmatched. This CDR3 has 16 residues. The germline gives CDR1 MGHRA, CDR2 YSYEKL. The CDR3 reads CASSQPPSGPQETQYF. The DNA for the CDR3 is TGCGCCAGCAGCCAACCTCCTAGCGGGCCTCAAGAGACCCAGTACTTC.

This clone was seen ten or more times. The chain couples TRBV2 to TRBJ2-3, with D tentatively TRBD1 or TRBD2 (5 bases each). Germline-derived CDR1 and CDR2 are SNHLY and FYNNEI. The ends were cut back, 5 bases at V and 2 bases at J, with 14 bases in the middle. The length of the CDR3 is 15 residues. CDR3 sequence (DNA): TGTGCCAGCAGTTCCATGGGACCATTCACAGATACGCAGTATTTT. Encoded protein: CASSSMGPFTDTQYF. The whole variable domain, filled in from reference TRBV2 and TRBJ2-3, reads EPEVTQTPSHQVTQMGQEVILRCVPISNHLYFYWYRQILGQKVEFLVSFYNNEISEKSEIFDDQFSVERPDGSNFTLKIRSTKLEDSAMYFCASSSMGPFTDTQYFGPGTRLTVL.

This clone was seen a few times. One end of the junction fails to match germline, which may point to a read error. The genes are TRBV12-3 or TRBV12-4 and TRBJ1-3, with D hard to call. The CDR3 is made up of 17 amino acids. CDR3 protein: CASSHRARGGRVNAIYF. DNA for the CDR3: TGTGCCAGCAGCCACCGGGCTCGAGGTGGTCGGGTAAACGCCATATATTTT.

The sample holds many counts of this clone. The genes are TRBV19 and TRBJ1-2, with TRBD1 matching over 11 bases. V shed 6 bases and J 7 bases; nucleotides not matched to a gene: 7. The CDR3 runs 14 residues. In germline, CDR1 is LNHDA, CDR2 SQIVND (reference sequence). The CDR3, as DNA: TGTGCCAGTAGCCACCGGGACAGGGGGTCTGGCTACACCTTC. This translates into CASSHRDRGSGYTF. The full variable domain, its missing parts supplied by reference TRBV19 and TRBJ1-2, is DGGITQSPKYLFRKEGQNVTLSCEQNLNHDAMYWYRQDPGQGLRLIYYSQIVNDFQKGDIAEGYSVSREKKESFPLTVTSAQKNPTAFYLCASSHRDRGSGYTFGSGTRLTVV.

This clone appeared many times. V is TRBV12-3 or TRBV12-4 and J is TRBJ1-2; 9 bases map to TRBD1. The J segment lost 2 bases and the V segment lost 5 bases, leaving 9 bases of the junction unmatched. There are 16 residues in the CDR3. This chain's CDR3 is CASSPGTGPLNYGYTF. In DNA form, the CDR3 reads TGTGCCAGCAGTCCCGGGACAGGGCCACTGAACTATGGCTACACCTTC.

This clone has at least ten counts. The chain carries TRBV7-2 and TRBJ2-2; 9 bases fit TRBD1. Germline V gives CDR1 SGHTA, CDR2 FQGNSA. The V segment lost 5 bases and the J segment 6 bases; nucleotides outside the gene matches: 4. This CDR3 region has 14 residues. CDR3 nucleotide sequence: TGTGCCAGCAGCCCGAGACAGGGGGCCGGGGAGCTGTTTTTT. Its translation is CASSPRQGAGELFF.

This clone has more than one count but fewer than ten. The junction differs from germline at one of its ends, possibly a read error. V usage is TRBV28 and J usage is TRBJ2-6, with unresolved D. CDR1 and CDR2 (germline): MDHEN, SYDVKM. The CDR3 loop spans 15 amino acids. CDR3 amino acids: CASGFEGSGANVLTF. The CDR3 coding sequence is TGTGCCAGCGGTTTCGAAGGCTCTGGGGCCAACGTCCTGACTTTC.

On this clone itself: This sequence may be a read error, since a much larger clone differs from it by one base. CDR3 nucleotide sequence: TGTGCCAGCAAGTGGCTAGGCTACACCTTC. This translates into CASKWLGYTF. The rearrangement joins TRBV9 to TRBJ1-2; no firm D call. The CDR3 spans 10 residues. V dropped 6 bases and J dropped 8 bases, with 8 bases sitting between them. Germline values: CDR1 SGDLS, CDR2 YYNGEE.

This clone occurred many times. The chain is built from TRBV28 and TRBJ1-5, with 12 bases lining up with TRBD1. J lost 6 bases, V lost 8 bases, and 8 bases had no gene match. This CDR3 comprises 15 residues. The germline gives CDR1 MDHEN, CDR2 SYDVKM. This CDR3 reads CASYRWGQGAQPQHF. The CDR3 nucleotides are TGTGCCAGCTATAGGTGGGGACAGGGGGCTCAGCCCCAGCATTTT.

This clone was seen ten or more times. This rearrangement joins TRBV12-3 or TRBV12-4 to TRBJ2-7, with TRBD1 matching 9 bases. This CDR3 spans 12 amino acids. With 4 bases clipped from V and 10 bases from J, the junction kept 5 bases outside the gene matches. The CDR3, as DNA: TGTGCCAGCAGTTCCGGACAGGGGCCTCAGTACTTC. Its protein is CASSSGQGPQYF.